The 3 T cell receptor beta chains in this list originate from one sample, sequenced in a study of blood T cell repertoires in COVID-19 (dated by TCRdb to between 2020 and 2021). Receptor libraries were prepared by the immunoSEQ multiplex PCR assay. TCRdb re-hosts the immuneACCESS table, in-frame sequences only. Its copies lack some clones; in the studies checked, an unresolved V gene accounts for under half of them, and the cause for the rest is not known. Here the sample has some 170,000 clones; 70% to 90% occur a single time. The ten biggest clones cover around 6.1% of the sample. Sequencing input: PBMCs or T cells enriched from blood (not recorded which). These TCRs come from a man aged 35 to 55 who had recovered from COVID-19.

The V and J genes are TRBV30 and TRBJ2-2; D is uncertain. The CDR3 runs to 12 residues. Trimming shortened V by 7 bases and J by 1 base, and 7 bases separated the two germline ends. Germline-derived CDR1 and CDR2 are GTSNPN and SVGIG (reference sequence). The CDR3 is CALTQNTGELFF. CDR3 nucleotide sequence: TGTGCCTTAACACAGAACACCGGGGAGCTGTTTTTT.

This clone was detected only a few times. The genes are TRBV5-6 and TRBJ1-4; D unclear. The V end was cut by 4 bases, the J end by 4 bases, with 2 bases between. Germline V gene data show CDR1 as SGHDT and CDR2 as YYEEEE. The CDR3 contains 11 residues. As DNA, the CDR3 is TGTGCCAGCAGCCTTAATGAAAAACTGTTTTTT. Translation gives CASSLNEKLFF. Supplemented by reference TRBV5-6 and TRBJ1-4, the full variable domain reads DAGVTQSPTHLIKTRGQQVTLRCSPKSGHDTVSWYQQALGQGPQFIFQYYEEEERQRGNFPDRFSGHQFPNYSSELNVNALLLGDSALYLCASSLNEKLFFGSGTQLSVL.

V is TRBV30 and J is TRBJ1-6, with 11 bases fitting TRBD1. J gave up 10 bases and V 2 bases, and 4 bases lay outside the gene matches. The CDR3 is 14 residues long. Germline CDR1 GTSNPN, CDR2 SVGIG (reference sequence). The DNA of the CDR3 is TGTGCCTGGAGTTCCGGGACAGGGGGATCACCCCTCCACTTT. Its protein product is CAWSSGTGGSPLHF.